The 7 T cell receptor beta chains below were found in one sample sequenced in a study of T cells in Graves' hyperthyroidism and ophthalmopathy. Template material for amplifying TCR beta CDR3 regions consisted of RNA transcripts. The HTBI primer set served for first-round RT-PCR of the TCR CDR3. TCRdb called the multiplex PCR reads again in MiXCR, with one record for every CDR3 protein. The sample lists about 640,000 distinct CDR3 sequences; roughly 46% were seen once. Sample: peripheral blood or thyroid tissue (not recorded which). Receptors were obtained from an adult man with Graves' disease, either hyperthyroidism or ophthalmopathy (not recorded which).

V usage is TRBV29-1 and J usage is TRBJ1-2, with 10 bases fitting TRBD1. V trimming: 6 bases; J trimming: 3 bases; junction bases outside the gene matches: 4. CDR1 and CDR2 from the germline V gene are SQVTM and ANQGSEA. The CDR3 sequence is 13 residues long. CDR3 coding DNA: TGCAGCGTCGGGACAGGGGATTACTATGGCTACACCTTC. Translation gives CSVGTGDYYGYTF. Full variable domain (remainder filled in from reference TRBV29-1 and TRBJ1-2): SAVISQKPSRDICQRGTSLTIQCQVDSQVTMMFWYRQQPGQSLTLIATANQGSEATYESGFVIDKFPISRPNLTFSTLTVSNMSPEDSSIYLCSVGTGDYYGYTFGSGTRLTVV.

Ten or more counts support this clonotype. The chain employs TRBV24-1 and TRBJ1-3; D gene uncertain. Germline CDR1 and CDR2: KGHDR and SFDVKD. The CDR3 consists of 15 residues. Trimming pared 2 bases from V and 0 bases from J, leaving 7 bases between. The CDR3 DNA follows: TGTGCCACCAGTGATTCGGCATCCTCTGGAAACACCATATATTTT. This gives the protein CATSDSASSGNTIYF.

The table lists this clonotype with many counts. The chain uses TRBV2 and TRBJ1-1; D is unresolved. CDR1 and CDR2 (germline): SNHLY, FYNNEI. The CDR3 is made up of 13 amino acids. Trimming took off 5 bases at V and 4 bases at J, with 11 bases between the two ends. CDR3 sequence (DNA): TGTGCCAGCAGTTCTATCCGGGGCACTGAAGCTTTCTTT. Protein product: CASSSIRGTEAFF.

The chain uses TRBV25-1 and TRBJ1-6; TRBD1 agrees at 12 bases. The CDR3 spans 15 residues. V gave up 3 bases and J gave up 7 bases; unmatched junction bases: 1. Looked up from germline, CDR1 is MGHDK and CDR2 is SYGVNS. The CDR3 DNA sequence: TGTGCCAGCAGTGAGGGACAGGGGGCAAATTCACCCCTCCACTTT. It specifies CASSEGQGANSPLHF. The full variable domain, in which reference TRBV25-1 and TRBJ1-6 provide the parts outside the CDR3, is EADIYQTPRYLVIGTGKKITLECSQTMGHDKMYWYQQDPGMELHLIHYSYGVNSTEKGDLSSESTVSRIRTEHFPLTLESARPSHTSQYLCASSEGQGANSPLHFGNGTRLTVT.

The chain couples TRBV10-3 to TRBJ2-7; 9 positions agree with TRBD1. The CDR3 runs 14 residues. Germline V gene sequence: CDR1 ENHRY, CDR2 SYGVKD. J was trimmed by 6 bases and V by 3 bases; bases with no gene match: 6. DNA for the CDR3: TGTGCCATCAGTGAATGGGACAGGGCGGGCGAGCAGTACTTC. It specifies CAISEWDRAGEQYF.

This clonotype was counted only a few times. The chain carries TRBV20-1 and TRBJ2-5, with 7 bases identical to TRBD1. Germline CDR1 and CDR2: DFQATT and SNEGSKA (reference sequence). Losses at the gene ends were 5 bases for V and 1 base for J; bases not matched to a gene: 7. The CDR3 is made up of 14 amino acids. The CDR3 spells CSAPKQGVQETQYF. The CDR3 DNA follows: TGCAGTGCTCCAAAGCAGGGGGTCCAAGAGACCCAGTACTTC.

This clonotype has more than one count but fewer than ten. One end of the junction varies from germline; a read error may be responsible. The V gene is TRBV9, the J gene TRBJ2-7, with 16 bases lining up with TRBD2. This CDR3 has 14 residues. The V gene's germline CDR1 is SGDLS and CDR2 YYNGEE. CDR3 sequence (DNA): TGCGCCAGCAGCCAAGTGGGACTAGCGGGAGGGCCAGACTTC. It yields the protein CASSQVGLAGGPDF.